The sequence of this TCR beta chain was determined in a study of blood T cell repertoires in COVID-19. Across the whole study: Acute and convalescent COVID-19 samples came from the United States, Italy and Spain. PBMCs, B-cell-depleted T cells, or T cells were the source of the cDNA or gDNA that made up the material.

V dropped 0 bases and J dropped 8; count of bases not matched to a gene: 0. There are 14 residues in the CDR3. Germline values: CDR1 SGDLS, CDR2 YYNGEE. Original handling: Estimation of nucleated cell counts relied on the amplification of reference gene primers. Here immunoSEQ multiplex PCR was the method, and the copy in TCRdb shows in-frame clones only, minus some. V and J calls and clone size are given by that table; D and trimming were obtained from the DNA. In the table there are 250,000 or so clones, roughly 89% of which are singletons. The sample consisted of peripheral blood. The J gene is TRBJ1-6, the V gene TRBV9, with 9 bases aligning to TRBD1. This clonotype was obtained from a woman aged 40-49 years who had recovered from COVID-19. CDR3 sequence reads: CASSVGDRDSPLHF. The CDR3 DNA follows: TGTGCCAGCAGCGTAGGGGACAGGGATTCACCCCTCCACTTT. Supplemented by reference TRBV9 and TRBJ1-6, the full variable domain reads DSGVTQTPKHLITATGQRVTLRCSPRSGDLSVYWYQQSLDQGLQFLIQYYNGEERAKGNILERFSAQQFPDLHSELNLSSLELGDSALYFCASSVGDRDSPLHFGNGTRLTVT.